This record covers a single TCR beta chain. Its specificity is not known. The CDR3 has 14 amino acids. Germline loops: CDR1 SGHAT, CDR2 FQNNGV. The V gene lost 1 base and the J gene lost 3 bases, with 10 bases spanning the gap. The time point was: after dendritic cell vaccination, including at tumor progression/relapse. This specimen belongs to a study of glioma-infiltrating T cells after dendritic cell vaccination. Turning to the study itself: Three intradermal dendritic cell vaccine injections were given every two weeks.

Produced via immunoSEQ multiplex PCR; TCRdb's table is partial and in-frame only. The sample carries 75,000 to 95,000 clones, around 87% recorded once. The study, taken as a whole, reports: Only a small number of patients had complete blood and tumor samples.

This receptor was identified in a human donor with glioblastoma. The genes are TRBV11-2 and TRBJ2-7, with a weak D call TRBD1 (7 bases). Sequencing was performed on blood, taken after dendritic cell vaccination. The CDR3 here is CASSLVQGGYEQYF. In DNA form, the CDR3 reads TGTGCCAGCAGCTTAGTTCAGGGGGGCTACGAGCAGTACTTC.